What follows are 5 T cell receptor beta chains derived from one specimen sequenced in a study of T cells in Graves' hyperthyroidism and ophthalmopathy. Regions amplified from RNA transcripts were the TCR beta CDR3 regions. An initial round of RT-PCR targeting the TCR CDR3 relied on the HTBI primer set. TCRdb processed the multiplex PCR reads anew with MiXCR; each CDR3 protein has one entry. Among hundreds of thousands of distinct CDR3 sequences listed, 12% to 15% were seen once. Sequenced material: blood. The origin of the receptors is a woman aged 40 to 49 with Graves' hyperthyroidism.

This clonotype occurred many times. This rearrangement joins TRBV7-8 to TRBJ2-1; 9 nucleotides agree with TRBD2. The CDR3 runs to 16 residues. The V gene end was trimmed by 5 bases and the J gene end by 2 bases; junction bases not matched to a gene: 7. CDR1 SGHVS and CDR2 FQNEAQ come from the germline V gene. This CDR3 reads CASSPRASGTYNEQFF. In nucleotides, the CDR3 is TGTGCCAGCAGCCCTAGGGCTAGCGGGACCTACAATGAGCAGTTCTTC.

This clonotype was recorded many times. The chain is built from TRBV5-4 and TRBJ2-7; 11 bases align to TRBD1. CDR1 and CDR2 (germline): SGHNT, YYREEE (reference sequence). The V segment lost 0 bases and the J segment 5 bases; nucleotides outside the gene matches: 1. The CDR3 has 14 residues. Here the CDR3 DNA reads TGTGCCAGCAGCTTGGAGGGACAGGGGGACGAGCAGTACTTC. Translating gives CASSLEGQGDEQYF.

The chain uses TRBV25-1 and TRBJ2-3; 11 positions agree with TRBD2. The CDR3 contains 18 residues. V was pared by 0 bases and J by 4 bases, with 9 bases of the junction left unmatched. CDR1 is MGHDK, CDR2 SYGVNS, per germline. CDR3 nucleotide sequence: TGTGCCAGCAGTGAATATGGGCTAGCGGGAGGTAGGCCAGATACGCAGTATTTT. It specifies CASSEYGLAGGRPDTQYF.

The chain combines TRBV20-1 with TRBJ1-2; unclear D gene. Trimming removed 3 bases at V and 3 bases at J, with 11 bases between. The CDR3 is 13 amino acids. Germline lookup yields CDR1 DFQATT and CDR2 SNEGSKA (reference sequence). The CDR3 sequence is CSARAYTDYGYTF. The CDR3 nucleotides read TGCAGTGCTAGGGCATACACCGACTATGGCTACACCTTC.

This clonotype was observed many times. This sequence joins TRBV18 and TRBJ2-5; 9 nucleotides agree with TRBD1. After removal of 3 bases from V and 4 bases from J, the junction contained 6 bases not matched to a gene. Per the germline V gene, CDR1 is KGHSH and CDR2 is LQKENI. The CDR3 runs 15 residues. In nucleotides, the CDR3 is TGTGCCAGCTCACCCCGGTCGGACAGGGGAGAGACCCAGTACTTC. This gives the protein CASSPRSDRGETQYF.